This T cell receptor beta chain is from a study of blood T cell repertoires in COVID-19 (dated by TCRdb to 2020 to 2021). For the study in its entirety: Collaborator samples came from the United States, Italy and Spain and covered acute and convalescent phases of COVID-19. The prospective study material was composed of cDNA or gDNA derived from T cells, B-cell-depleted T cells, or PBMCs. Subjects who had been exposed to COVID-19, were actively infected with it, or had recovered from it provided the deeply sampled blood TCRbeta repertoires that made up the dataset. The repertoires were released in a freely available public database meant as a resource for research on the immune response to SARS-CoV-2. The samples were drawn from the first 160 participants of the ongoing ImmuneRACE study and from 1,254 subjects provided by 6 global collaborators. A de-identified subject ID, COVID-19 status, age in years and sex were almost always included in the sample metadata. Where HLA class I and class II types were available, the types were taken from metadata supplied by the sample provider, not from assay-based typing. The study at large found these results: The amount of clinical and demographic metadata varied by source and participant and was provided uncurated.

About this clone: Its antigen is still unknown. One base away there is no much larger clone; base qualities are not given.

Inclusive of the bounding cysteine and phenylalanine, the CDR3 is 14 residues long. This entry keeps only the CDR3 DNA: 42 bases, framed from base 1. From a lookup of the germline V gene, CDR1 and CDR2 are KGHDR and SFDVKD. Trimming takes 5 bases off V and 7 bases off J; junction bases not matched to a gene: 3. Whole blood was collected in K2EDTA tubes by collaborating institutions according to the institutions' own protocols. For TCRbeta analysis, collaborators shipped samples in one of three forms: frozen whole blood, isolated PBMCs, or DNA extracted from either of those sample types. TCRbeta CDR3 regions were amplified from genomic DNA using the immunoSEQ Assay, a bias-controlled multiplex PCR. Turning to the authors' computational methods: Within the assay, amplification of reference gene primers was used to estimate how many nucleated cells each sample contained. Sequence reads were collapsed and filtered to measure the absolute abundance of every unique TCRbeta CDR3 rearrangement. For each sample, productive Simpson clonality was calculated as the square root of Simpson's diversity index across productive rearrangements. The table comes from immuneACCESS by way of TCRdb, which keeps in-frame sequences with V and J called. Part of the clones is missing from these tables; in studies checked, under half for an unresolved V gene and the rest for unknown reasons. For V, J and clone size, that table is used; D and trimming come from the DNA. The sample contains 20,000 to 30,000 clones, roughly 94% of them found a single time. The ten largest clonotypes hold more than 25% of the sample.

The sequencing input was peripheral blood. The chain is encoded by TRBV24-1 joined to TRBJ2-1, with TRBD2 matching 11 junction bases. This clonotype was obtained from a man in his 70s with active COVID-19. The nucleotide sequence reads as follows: TGTGCCACCAGTGCCCTAGCGGGAGGAAATGAGCAGTTCTTC. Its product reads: CATSALAGGNEQFF.